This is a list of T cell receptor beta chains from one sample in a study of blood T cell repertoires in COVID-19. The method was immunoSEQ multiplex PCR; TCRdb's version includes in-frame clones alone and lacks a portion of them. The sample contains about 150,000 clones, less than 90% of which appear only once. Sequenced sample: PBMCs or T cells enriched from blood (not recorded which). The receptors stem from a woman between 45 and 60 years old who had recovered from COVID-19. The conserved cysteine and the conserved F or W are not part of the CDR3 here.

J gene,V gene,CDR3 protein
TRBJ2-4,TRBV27,ASSLQGRLAGKNIQY
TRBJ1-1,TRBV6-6,ASSQRGLIGAF
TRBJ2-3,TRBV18,ASSPSGTGGSDTQY
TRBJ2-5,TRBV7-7,ASSFTGESLETQY
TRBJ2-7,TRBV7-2,ASSSKRYYEQY
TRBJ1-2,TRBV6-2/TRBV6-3,ASSPQGNYGYT
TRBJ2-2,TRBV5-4,ASSLHGHGGELF
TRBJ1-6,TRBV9,ASTSSRDRDNSPLH
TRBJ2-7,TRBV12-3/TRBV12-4,ASSLRDIYEQY
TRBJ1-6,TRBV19,ASKRGRSSPLH
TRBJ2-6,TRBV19,ASSVTGANVLT
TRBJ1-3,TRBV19,ASSIPNSGNTIY
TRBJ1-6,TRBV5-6,ASSQHRADSPLH
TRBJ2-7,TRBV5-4,ASSLEAGYEQY
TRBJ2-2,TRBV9,ASSVGGLVGELF
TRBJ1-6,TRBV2,ASIALPGQGGSPLH
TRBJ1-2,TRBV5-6,ASSPGTGLYGYT
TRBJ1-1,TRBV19,ASSIDRVGSEAF
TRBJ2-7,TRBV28,ASSLIRRGPLAEQY
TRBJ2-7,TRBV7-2,ASSFTGPYEQY
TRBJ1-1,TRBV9,ASSVGGTAGNTEAF
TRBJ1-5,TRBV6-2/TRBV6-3,ASSRDRVGGSNQPQH
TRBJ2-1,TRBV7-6,ASSSQSGYPLNEQF
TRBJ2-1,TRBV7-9,ASSWGRGGEQF
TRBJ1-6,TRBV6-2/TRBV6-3,ASSWRGAELH
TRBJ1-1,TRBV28,ASSQDRNTEAF
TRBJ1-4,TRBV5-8,ASSRGGRAFNEKLF
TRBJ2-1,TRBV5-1,ASSLDRGSEQF
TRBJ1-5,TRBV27,ASSIAALSNQPQH
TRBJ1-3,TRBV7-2,ASSLSFGTVSGNTIY
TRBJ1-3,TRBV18,ASSPRPGQAESGNTIY
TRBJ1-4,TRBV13,ASSLGDRTNEKLF
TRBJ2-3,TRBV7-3,ASSLGIGGSDTQY
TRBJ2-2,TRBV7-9,ASSGKGGMTGELF
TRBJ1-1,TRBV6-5,ASKLLANTEAF
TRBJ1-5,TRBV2,ASSQAGLDQPQH
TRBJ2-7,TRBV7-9,ASSLGTAASYEQY
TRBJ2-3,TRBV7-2,ASSQSGGATTQY
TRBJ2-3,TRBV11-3,ASSQGTSGQDTQY
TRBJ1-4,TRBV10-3,AISDLQGNEKLF
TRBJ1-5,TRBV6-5,ASKPTGSSNQPQH
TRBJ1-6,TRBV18,ASSPISSSSYNSPLH
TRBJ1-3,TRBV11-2,ASSSRDSRSGNTIY
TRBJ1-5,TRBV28,ASSFRQTRNQPQH
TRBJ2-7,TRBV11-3,ASSSGLSYEQY
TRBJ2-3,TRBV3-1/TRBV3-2,ASSQEGLAYVTDTQY
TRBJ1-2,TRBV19,ASSQYQGPGYT
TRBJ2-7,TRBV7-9,ASSLTAISPYEQY
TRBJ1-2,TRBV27,ASTDRPAYGYT
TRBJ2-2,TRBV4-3,ASSQVGGGALTGELF
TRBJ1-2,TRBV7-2,ASSFPRANYGYT
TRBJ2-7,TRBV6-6,ASRPGQGTYEQY
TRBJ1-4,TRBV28,ASSPRPQRMNEKLF
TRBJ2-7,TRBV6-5,ASSWTERSYEQY
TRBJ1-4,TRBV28,ASRPQGGTNEKLF